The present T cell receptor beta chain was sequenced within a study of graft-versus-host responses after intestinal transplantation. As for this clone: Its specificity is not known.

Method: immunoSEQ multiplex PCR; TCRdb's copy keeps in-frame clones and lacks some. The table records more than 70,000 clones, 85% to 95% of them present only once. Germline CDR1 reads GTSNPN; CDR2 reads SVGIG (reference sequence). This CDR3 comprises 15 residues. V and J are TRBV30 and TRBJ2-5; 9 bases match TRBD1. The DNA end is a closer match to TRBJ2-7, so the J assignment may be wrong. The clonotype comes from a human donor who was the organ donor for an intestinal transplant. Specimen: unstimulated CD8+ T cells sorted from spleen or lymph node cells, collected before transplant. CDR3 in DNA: TGTGCCTGGGACAACCGGGACAGGGAGTTCTACGAGCAGTACTTC. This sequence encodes CAWDNRDREFYEQYF.